This T cell receptor (beta chain) originates from a study of cytomegalovirus exposure and HLA in healthy donors (dated by TCRdb to 2017 to 2019). Background for the entire study: In an earlier analysis of roughly 590 of the donors, 276 Gb of sequence data and 120 million or so unique TCR beta sequences from roughly 200 million T cells were reported. The number of typed donors differed by locus: about 620-630 for A, B, C, DRB1 and DQB1; 500 to 550 for DQA1; roughly 600 for DPA1; and some 470 for DPB1. Several DR-DQ haplotypes were handled as single units for association and clustering, since linkage in the cohort was strong. Rather than using new phenotypic data, the later analysis identified candidate immune exposures from TCR beta sequences and from how often those sequences occurred across donors. Across approximately 400 genotyped donors of the cohort, an average of approximately 220,000 unique TCR beta nucleotide sequences per donor were sequenced, and 15% to 20% of those sequences were non-productive. The study aimed to test whether cataloging public T cell receptors could reveal signatures of past pathogen exposure. HLA typing included class I and class II loci at four-digit resolution. To predict cytomegalovirus infection status, the study brought together high-throughput TCR immunosequencing, statistical association of individual TCRs with disease status, and machine learning. Donor age, sex, ethnicity and CMV serostatus were compiled together with the repertoire data. To study patterns of TCR occurrence, a later analysis re-analyzed previously published TCR beta repertoires from around 700 donors and added high-resolution HLA genotyping. In an earlier analysis of 500 to 650 of the donors, high-throughput TCR beta sequencing was used to judge whether each TCR beta V gene segment behaved as functional or pseudogenic. Using immunosequencing, the study profiled T cell repertoires from around 670 subjects and related those repertoires to cytomegalovirus serostatus. Of the 300 to 450 genotyped donors, approximately 80% were placed in the genetic ancestry cluster associated with self-reported Caucasian donors. An early release covering 550 to 700 HLA-typed donors comprised around 300 gigabases of sequencing data and some 79 million unique TCR sequences. Genome-wide SNP genotypes for about 65% of the 666 donors were used in a later genetic analysis, which treated that subset as a discovery cohort. Every repertoire in the discovery cohort had been generated on one and the same sequencing platform. Along with the approximately 700-subject first cohort, a separate validation cohort of over 90 different subjects was used. Here is what the overall study found, with its caveats: The authors suggested that the approach could potentially be generalized to other disease states and immunological phenotypes. Strong co-occurrence of HLA alleles, especially DR and DQ, made assigning TCR associations to individual alleles difficult. Broadly in line with IMGT annotations, most TCR beta V segments showed up in productive rearrangements about 90% or about 30% of the time in an earlier analysis of 450 to 750 of the donors. This cohort had only TCR beta chains sequenced, and the lack of alpha or paired-chain data limited which features could be detected. Compared with the roughly 710-donor mean, donors in an Asian-associated ancestry cluster had fewer N-insertions in productive TCRs, according to a later genetic analysis. The 87-base-pair reads could not distinguish some IMGT-functional V segments, including TRBV6-2 and TRBV6-3, so those segments were excluded. In a later analysis, most CMV-associated TCR beta chains were found to appear HLA-restricted, with HLA associations seemingly driven largely by CMV exposure. Because HLA typing was missing for some donors at each locus, association tests included only the typed subset. A few of the identified cytomegalovirus-associated TCR beta chains were confirmed in vitro to be specific for cytomegalovirus antigens. In a later analysis, about 17,000 TCR beta sequences were associated with specific HLA alleles at a false discovery rate of 0.05. According to a later analysis, parvovirus B19, influenza, CMV and Epstein-Barr virus appeared linked to several top co-occurrence clusters. A total of fewer than 200 TCR beta chains were listed by the study as associated with cytomegalovirus. Correlated functional status among segregating V segments might be attributable to linkage disequilibrium, but an unknown experimental factor could not be ruled out. A group of highly shared sequence variants was considered likely to be a technical artifact of the sequencing pipeline. In a later genetic analysis, a missense DCLRE1C variant was associated with V-gene and J-gene trimming of TCR beta chains, and the association was replicated in an independent cohort. About 17 rarely observed V segments, including chromosome 9 orphons, were excluded from the earlier analysis of almost 600 of the donors because counts were too low. A further reported finding was that TCR beta sequences accurately predicted the HLA-A and HLA-B alleles for most subjects in the first cohort. The presence/absence analyses assumed that sequencing depth was roughly uniform across donors, and that assumption may not be true. Compared with equally common non-associated chains, HLA-associated TCR beta chains in a later analysis were more clonally expanded and had lower generation probabilities. Most TCR sequences were observed very rarely across donors, whereas some public TCRs were present in many individuals. The classifier was reported to diagnose cytomegalovirus status with high specificity and sensitivity in both the original and validation cohorts. In a later analysis, TCR association rates were found to vary across HLA loci, with the most associated TCRs seen for DRB1 alleles and the fewest for HLA-C alleles. The only immune exposure information available for the cohort was CMV serostatus.

Library preparation used the immunoSEQ multiplex PCR assay. The multiplex PCR relied on a mix of 60 forward primers for TCR Vbeta segments and 13 reverse primers for TCR Jbeta segments. A multiplex PCR assay on genomic DNA amplified the CDR3 region of rearranged TCR beta genes. On the Illumina HiSeq System, the amplified TCR beta libraries were sequenced as 87-base-pair reads. Concerning the study's data processing: A later analysis counted some 74 million unique TCR beta chains across the 670 or so repertoires, and around 12 million of these chains were shared by at least two donors. A nearest-neighbor algorithm error-corrected the raw reads and collapsed the reads into unique sequences, merging closely related sequences to remove PCR and sequencing errors. V, D and J gene segments were assigned by aligning CDR3 sequences to IMGT reference sequences. For a sequence to be retained, at least a six-nucleotide match to both a V gene segment and a J gene segment was required. A rearrangement was called productive if the CDR3 had no stop codons and remained in frame with V and J, and every other rearrangement was called non-productive. Following IMGT convention, CDR3 was defined as the stretch from the second conserved V-encoded cysteine to the conserved J-encoded phenylalanine. In an earlier analysis of some 550 of the donors, sequences lacking an unambiguous match to a single V gene segment were excluded. An earlier analysis of several hundred of the donors classified V segments as functional when productive rearrangements were above 56.7% and as segregating when the standard deviation between donors was above 5%. A statistical classification framework was developed to diagnose cytomegalovirus status using the catalog of TCR beta chain sequences. A later analysis assigned V and J genes by comparing TCR nucleotide sequences with IMGT/GENE-DB human TR gene sequences. Using the TCRdist pipeline, a later analysis assigned CDR3 sequences along with most-parsimonious VDJ recombination scenarios. In a later analysis, each TCR beta chain was defined by its CDR3 amino acid sequence together with its V-gene family, and reads without a unique V-gene family were excluded. A later analysis removed 592 highly shared, low-generation-probability nucleotide sequences to deal with suspected cross-contamination and a sequencing artifact. For each public chain, a later analysis derived a clonal expansion index from normalized ranks of inferred template counts within each repertoire. In a later analysis, generation probabilities were computed using a VDJ recombination model fitted to out-of-frame rearrangements, and the results were checked against IGoR. A later analysis scored TCR-TCR, TCR-HLA and TCR-CMV co-occurrence with hypergeometric tests, applying a repertoire-size bias correction to TCR pairs. A later analysis estimated false discovery rates by permuting HLA or CMV assignments 20 times. In a later analysis, co-occurring TCRs were grouped with DBSCAN, and TCRdist sequence similarity was added when clustering was performed within HLA-allele-positive subsets. Co-occurrence clustering excluded repertoires with fewer than 30,000 or more than 120,000 public chains, plus five with anomalous nucleotide sharing. Entries here come from immuneACCESS through TCRdb and include only in-frame sequences with V and J called. Some clones fail to appear in such tables; in the studies checked, an unresolved V gene covers under half of the shortfall, and the cause of the remainder is unknown. D and trimming were read from the DNA, whereas the V and J calls and clone size are those reported in that table. The sample table holds about 120,000 clones, of which over 15% were seen once. Of the sample, around 2.6% is held by the ten largest clones.

This clone was observed a few times. What this receptor recognizes is not known. Per-base qualities were not stored, and no clone one base away is much larger. The cohort was made up of under 800 healthy bone marrow donors. At the time of sampling, every cohort member was nominally healthy, though immune exposures that went unrecorded were likely present. The donor was CMV seropositive and belonged to the group of 250 to 300 seropositive cohort members. Every donor gave a peripheral blood sample, and the peripheral blood mononuclear cells from that sample were used for TCR beta sequencing. Genomic DNA extraction from the blood cell samples was performed with the Qiagen DNeasy Blood Extraction Kit. Between the V and J ends, shortened by 0 bases and 4 bases respectively, the junction contains 17 bases. The CDR3 sequence holds 17 residues, the cysteine and phenylalanine included. CDR3 DNA only is kept here, 51 bases in frame from base 1. For CDR1 and CDR2, the germline V gene lists LGHNA and YSLEER.

The TCR sequence derives from a female donor in good health and CMV-seropositive. The sample taken for sequencing was PBMCs. The chain is made from TRBV4-3 and TRBJ2-3, with an unclear D gene assignment. The nucleotides are TGCGCCAGCAGCCAAGATGTCTCAGCGATGGGTCCAGATACGCAGTATTTT. It translates as CASSQDVSAMGPDTQYF.